These 11 T cell receptor beta chains share one sample of origin, sequenced in a study of blood T cell repertoires in COVID-19. Profiled with immunoSEQ multiplex PCR; TCRdb holds only in-frame clones, not every one. Of a few hundred thousand clones in the sample, around 84% were seen once. The sequenced sample consisted of PBMCs or T cells enriched from blood (not recorded which). These receptor sequences come from a man aged 30 to 39 with acute COVID-19.

The chain employs TRBV6-5 and TRBJ1-1; unclear D gene. The ends were cut back, 2 bases at V and 5 bases at J, with 15 bases in the middle. Germline values: CDR1 MNHEY, CDR2 SVGAGI. The CDR3 length is 15 residues. CDR3 loop: CASSYEFSPRTEAFF. In DNA, the CDR3 is TGTGCCAGCAGTTACGAATTCAGCCCGCGGACTGAAGCTTTCTTT.

The rearrangement uses TRBV21-1 and TRBJ2-7; TRBD1 reflects the table's D call only, with no check against the DNA. TRBV21-1 is a listed pseudogene. This CDR3 contains 15 residues. The CDR3 nucleotides are TGTGCCAGCAGCAAAAGGCCCTACACAGGGGACGAGCAGTACTTC. This gives the protein CASSKRPYTGDEQYF.

This clone occurred a few times. The chain links TRBV5-1 to TRBJ2-7; 7 positions match TRBD1. Losses at the gene ends were 0 bases for V and 4 bases for J; bases not matched to a gene: 4. CDR1 is SGHRS and CDR2 is YFSETQ in the germline V gene. CDR3 size: 14 residues. The CDR3 bases are TGCGCCAGCAGCTTGGCCCAACAGGGGTACGAGCAGTACTTC. This translates into CASSLAQQGYEQYF.

V usage is TRBV5-5 and J usage is TRBJ1-1; D is unresolved. The CDR3 is made up of 13 amino acids. The V and J ends lost 4 bases and 5 bases respectively, with 12 bases between them. Germline V gene sequence: CDR1 SGHKS, CDR2 YYEKEE (reference sequence). The CDR3 loop reads CASSPFGWTEAFF. In nucleotides, the CDR3 is TGTGCCAGCAGCCCCTTCGGGTGGACTGAAGCTTTCTTT.

This chain links TRBV7-9 with TRBJ1-6; 7 positions match TRBD1. V trimming: 6 bases; J trimming: 7 bases; junction bases outside the gene matches: 6. CDR1 is SEHNR, CDR2 FQNEAQ, per germline (reference sequence). The CDR3 runs to 14 residues. The DNA of the CDR3 is TGTGCCAGCAGGCCCACAGGGGTAAATTCACCCCTCCACTTT. Its translation is CASRPTGVNSPLHF.

The chain has TRBV7-9 and TRBJ2-5; D call uncertain. The V end lost 2 bases, the J end lost 5 bases, and 6 bases lay between the germline ends. CDR1 SEHNR and CDR2 FQNEAQ come from the germline V gene (reference sequence). The CDR3 totals 12 residues. This chain's CDR3 is CASSLTVETQYF. CDR3 sequence (DNA): TGTGCCAGCAGCTTAACGGTGGAGACCCAGTACTTC. Supplemented by reference TRBV7-9 and TRBJ2-5, the full variable domain reads DTGVSQNPRHKITKRGQNVTFRCDPISEHNRLYWYRQTLGQGPEFLTYFQNEAQLEKSRLLSDRFSAERPKGSFSTLEIQRTEQGDSAMYLCASSLTVETQYFGPGTRLLVL.

The chain couples TRBV5-4 to TRBJ1-2; 12 bases fit TRBD1. The junction had 12 bases not matched to a gene; V was cut back by 4 bases and J by 8 bases. CDR1 SGHNT and CDR2 YYREEE come from the germline V gene (reference sequence). CDR3 size: 16 residues. The CDR3 sequence is CASSPYTGTGGRGYTF. DNA for the CDR3: TGTGCCAGCAGCCCCTATACCGGGACAGGGGGCAGGGGCTACACCTTC.

The rearrangement uses TRBV10-3 and TRBJ1-1, with 8 bases that match TRBD1. V trimming: 6 bases; J trimming: 4 bases; junction bases outside the gene matches: 1. Germline CDR1 is ENHRY and CDR2 is SYGVKD. CDR3 length equals 12 residues. In DNA form, the CDR3 reads TGTGCCATCAGGGGGACAGGCACTGAAGCTTTCTTT. This encodes CAIRGTGTEAFF.

This sequence joins TRBV6-5 and TRBJ2-2; possible D gene TRBD2, 5 bases. V lost 8 bases, J lost 5 bases, and 12 bases lay in between. The CDR3 is 13 amino acids. The germline V gene encodes CDR1 MNHEY and CDR2 SVGAGI. For the CDR3, the DNA is TGTGCCAGCGAGGGCAGTTGGACCGGGGAGCTGTTTTTT. Protein: CASEGSWTGELFF.

A remark on this clone: One junction end does not reproduce the germline sequence, and a read error may be involved. The chain combines TRBV5-1 with TRBJ2-1; a possible D gene is TRBD1 (7 bases). The CDR3 is 15 residues long. Germline-derived CDR1 and CDR2 are SGHRS and YFSETQ. The DNA of the CDR3 is TGCGCCAGCACCTTGGCGGGACAGAGATACAATGAGCAGTTCTTC. Its translation: CASTLAGQRYNEQFF.

This clone was detected only once. Here the CDR3 DNA reads TGTGCCAGCAAAGGACATTCTAATGAAAAACTGTTTTTT. Translation: CASKGHSNEKLFF. V is TRBV6-5 and J is TRBJ1-4, with D possibly TRBD1 on 5 matching bases. The ends were cut back, 7 bases at V and 3 bases at J, with 9 bases in the middle. The CDR3 totals 13 residues. The germline gives CDR1 MNHEY, CDR2 SVGAGI.